One sample yielded the 3 T cell receptor beta chains listed below, sequenced in a study of T cell responses to AZD1222 COVID-19 vaccine. Libraries were prepared by immunoSEQ multiplex PCR; TCRdb keeps only in-frame clonotypes and omits some of them. The sample has about 150,000 clones; roughly 90% are singletons. The input for sequencing was peripheral blood, taken on day 0 of AZD1222 vaccination. The receptors derive from an adult in good health.

Only a few counts were recorded for this clone. The V gene is TRBV30, the J gene TRBJ1-3; D not resolved. The V gene lost 2 bases and the J gene lost 3 bases, with 11 bases spanning the gap. Germline CDR1 and CDR2: GTSNPN and SVGIG (reference sequence). CDR3 length equals 14 residues. Written as DNA, the CDR3 is TGTGCCTGGAGTCTGGACCCCCTTGGAAACACCATATATTTT. Protein sequence: CAWSLDPLGNTIYF.

The chain joins TRBV28 to TRBJ1-5; perhaps TRBD1 as D (5 bases). CDR3 length equals 15 residues. The ends were cut back, 4 bases at V and 7 bases at J, with 17 bases in the middle. Germline values: CDR1 MDHEN, CDR2 SYDVKM. The CDR3 reads CASSSPSGGTQPQHF. CDR3 in DNA: TGTGCCAGCAGTTCCCCCTCCGGGGGGACGCAGCCCCAGCATTTT.

The chain combines TRBV19 with TRBJ2-4; D may match TRBD1 or TRBD2 (5 bases each). The CDR3 is made up of 13 amino acids. V lost 1 base and J lost 8, with 9 bases in between. CDR1 and CDR2 from the germline V gene are LNHDA and SQIVND (reference sequence). In DNA, the CDR3 is TGTGCCAGTAGTATAGGGGGGTGGGACATTCAGTACTTC. Translated: CASSIGGWDIQYF.